This T cell receptor beta chain was captured by sequencing in a study of human T cells and chemical hapten exposure. In the study overall: The sensitizing agent was 2% DPC, placed on roughly 2 cm by roughly 2 cm of upper inner arm skin.

A few counts support this clonotype. Antigen unknown. Study-level points and caveats: Those TCRs sitting above 1 in 1000 frequency stayed the same with DPC sensitization.

How the authors handled the data: Samples contained a median of roughly 100,000 TCRs, with a range of roughly 20,000 to 690,600. TCRdb re-called the RACE reads with MiXCR, one entry per CDR3 protein. The V and J calls reflect TCRdb's pipeline rather than the authors' work. The repertoire holds roughly 120,000 distinct CDR3 sequences, with around 10% as singletons. V was clipped by 1 base and J by 5 bases; unmatched bases: 4. From germline, CDR1 is SGHDN and CDR2 FVKESK. The CDR3 is 16 residues long. Time point indicated: patch test 1, 2 weeks after DPC sensitization. Indicated treatment: therapeutic diphenylcyclopropenone sensitization with weekly scalp DPC. Patch tests were applied only after blood draws.

The chain has TRBV14 and TRBJ2-2, with 10 bases that match TRBD2. The source of this sequence is a woman in her 50s with alopecia areata. Some clones in this sample may be carry-over from other donors' samples. This specimen consisted of whole blood, obtained in connection with sensitization to the hapten diphenylcyclopropenone (DPC). The CDR3 spells CASSQALAGVTGELFF. The CDR3 nucleotides are TGTGCCAGCAGCCAAGCCCTAGCGGGAGTTACCGGGGAGCTGTTTTTT.